This T cell receptor (beta chain) was sequenced in a study of CD8 T cells in ankylosing spondylitis. Broader study findings: Earlier studies detected some motif variants in reactive arthritis synovial fluid and blood. Disease-linked clones bore a CD8+ phenotype, appearing relatively rarely in peripheral blood. As reported, disease-linked clones showed significant enrichment in matched ankylosing spondylitis synovial fluid. About 8 highly homologous variants made up a TCR beta motif, and this motif appeared characteristic of ankylosing spondylitis blood.

Worth noting for this clonotype: Its antigen is unknown.

Libraries for TCR beta were made by quantitative 5'-RACE with molecular barcodes. TCRdb ran MiXCR on the 5' RACE reads and lists one entry per CDR3 protein. In the table there are about 800,000 distinct CDR3 sequences, roughly 12% of which are singletons. The sequenced material came from blood, either unsorted or a sorted T cell fraction (not recorded which). This sequence was found in a male donor with ankylosing spondylitis.

The CDR3 is CATSRAEGGNYGYTF. The CDR3 DNA reads as TGTGCCACCAGCAGAGCGGAGGGGGGTAACTATGGCTACACCTTC. The gene calls are TRBV15 and TRBJ1-2, with a tentative D call TRBD1 (6 bases). Germline assignment: CDR1 LNHNV and CDR2 YYDKDF (reference sequence). The V gene lost 1 base and the J gene lost 1 base, with 10 bases spanning the gap. The CDR3 loop spans 15 amino acids.